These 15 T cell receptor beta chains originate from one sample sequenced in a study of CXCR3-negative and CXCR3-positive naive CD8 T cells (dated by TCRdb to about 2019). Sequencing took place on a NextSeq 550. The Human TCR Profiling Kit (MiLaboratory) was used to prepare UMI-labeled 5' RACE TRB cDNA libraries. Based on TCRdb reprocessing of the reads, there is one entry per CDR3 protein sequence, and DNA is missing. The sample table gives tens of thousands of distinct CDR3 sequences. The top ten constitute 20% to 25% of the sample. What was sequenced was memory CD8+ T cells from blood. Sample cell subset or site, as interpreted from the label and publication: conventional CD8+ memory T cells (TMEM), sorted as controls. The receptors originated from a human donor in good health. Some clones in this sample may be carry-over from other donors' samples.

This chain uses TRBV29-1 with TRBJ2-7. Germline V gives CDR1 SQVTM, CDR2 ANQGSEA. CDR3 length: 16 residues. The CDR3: CSVEDPEIYGSYEQYF.

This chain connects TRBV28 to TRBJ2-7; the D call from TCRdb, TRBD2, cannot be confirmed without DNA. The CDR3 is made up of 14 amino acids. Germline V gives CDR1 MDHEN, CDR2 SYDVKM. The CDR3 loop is CASSFEAGGEEQYF.

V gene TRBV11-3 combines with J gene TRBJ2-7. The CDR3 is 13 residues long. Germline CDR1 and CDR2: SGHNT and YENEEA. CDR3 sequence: CASSLWPSPEQYF.

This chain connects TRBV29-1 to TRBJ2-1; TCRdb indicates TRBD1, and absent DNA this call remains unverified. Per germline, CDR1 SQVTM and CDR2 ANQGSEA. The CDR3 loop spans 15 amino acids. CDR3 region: CSVESSWGRYNEQFF.

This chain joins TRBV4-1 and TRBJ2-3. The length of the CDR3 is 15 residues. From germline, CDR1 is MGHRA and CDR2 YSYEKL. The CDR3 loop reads CASSQDRGLADTQYF.

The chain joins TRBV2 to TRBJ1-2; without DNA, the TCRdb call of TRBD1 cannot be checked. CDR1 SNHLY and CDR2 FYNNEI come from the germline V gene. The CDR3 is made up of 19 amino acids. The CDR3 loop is CASTPKGLDRGPANYGYTF.

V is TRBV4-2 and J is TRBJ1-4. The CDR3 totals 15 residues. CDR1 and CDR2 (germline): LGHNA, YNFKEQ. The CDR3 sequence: CASSQGIRGAEKLFF.

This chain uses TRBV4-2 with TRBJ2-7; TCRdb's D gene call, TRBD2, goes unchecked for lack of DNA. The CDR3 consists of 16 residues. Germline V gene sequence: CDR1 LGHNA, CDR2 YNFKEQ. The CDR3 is CASSQEASGASYEQYF.

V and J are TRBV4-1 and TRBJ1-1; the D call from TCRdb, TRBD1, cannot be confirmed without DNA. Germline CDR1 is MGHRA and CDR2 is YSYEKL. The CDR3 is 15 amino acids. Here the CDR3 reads CASSPPPIGNTEAFF.

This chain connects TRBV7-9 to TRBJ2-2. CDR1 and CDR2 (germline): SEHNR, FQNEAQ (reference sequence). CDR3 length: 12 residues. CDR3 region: CASSLKPGELFF.

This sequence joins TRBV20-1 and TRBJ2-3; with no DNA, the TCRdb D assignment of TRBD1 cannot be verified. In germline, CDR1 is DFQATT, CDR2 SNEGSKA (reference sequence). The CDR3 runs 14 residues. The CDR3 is CSAYDRHRSDTQYF.

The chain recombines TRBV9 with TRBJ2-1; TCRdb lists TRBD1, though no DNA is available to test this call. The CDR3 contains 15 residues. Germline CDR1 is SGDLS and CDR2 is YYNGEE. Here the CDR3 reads CASSAGTGTYNEQFF. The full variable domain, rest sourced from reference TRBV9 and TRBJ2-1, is DSGVTQTPKHLITATGQRVTLRCSPRSGDLSVYWYQQSLDQGLQFLIQYYNGEERAKGNILERFSAQQFPDLHSELNLSSLELGDSALYFCASSAGTGTYNEQFFGPGTRLTVL.

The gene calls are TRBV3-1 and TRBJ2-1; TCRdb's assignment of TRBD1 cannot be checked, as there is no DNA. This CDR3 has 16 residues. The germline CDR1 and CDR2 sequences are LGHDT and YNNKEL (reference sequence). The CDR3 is CASSHAGTGGGNEQFF.

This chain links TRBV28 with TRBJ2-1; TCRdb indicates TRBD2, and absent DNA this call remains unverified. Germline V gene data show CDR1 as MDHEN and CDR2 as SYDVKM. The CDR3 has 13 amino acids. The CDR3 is CANGLSSYNEQFF.

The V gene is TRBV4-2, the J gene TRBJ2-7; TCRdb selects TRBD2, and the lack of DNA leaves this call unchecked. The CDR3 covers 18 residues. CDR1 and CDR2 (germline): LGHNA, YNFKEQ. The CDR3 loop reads CASSQLAGGVSGPYEQYF.